One and the same sample provided the 23 T cell receptor beta chains below, sequenced in a study of cytomegalovirus exposure and HLA in healthy donors. A multiplex PCR was run with 60 Vbeta primers and 13 Jbeta primers. The repertoire was sequenced with immunoSEQ multiplex PCR; TCRdb's copy has only in-frame clones and lacks some. The profile shows a few hundred thousand clones, around 81% of them singletons. The sequenced material came from PBMCs. These receptor sequences come from a woman in her fifties or sixties in good health and CMV-seropositive.

This chain links TRBV20-1 with TRBJ1-2; possibly TRBD1 for D (5 bases). Trimming left V 4 bases short and J 8 bases short, with 11 bases between. The CDR3 spans 11 residues. Per germline, CDR1 DFQATT and CDR2 SNEGSKA (reference sequence). CDR3 nucleotides: TGCAGTGCTACTTCAGGGAGGGGCTACACCTTC. This encodes CSATSGRGYTF.

This chain connects TRBV5-1 to TRBJ1-2; weak D call: TRBD1 (5 bases). Germline CDR1 reads SGHRS; CDR2 reads YFSETQ. The CDR3 consists of 15 residues. The V end was cut by 2 bases, the J end by 4 bases, with 15 bases between. Here the CDR3 reads CASSFHPRRGYGYTF. The CDR3 coding sequence is TGCGCCAGCAGCTTCCACCCCAGGAGGGGCTATGGCTACACCTTC.

On this clone itself: One junction end disagrees with the germline gene, perhaps due to a read error. The chain is built from TRBV7-9 and TRBJ1-1; possibly TRBD1 for D (6 bases). Per germline, CDR1 SEHNR and CDR2 FQNEAQ (reference sequence). CDR3 length: 15 amino acids. Here the CDR3 reads CSSSVQGNLNTEAFF. The CDR3 DNA reads as TGTTCCAGCAGCGTACAGGGAAACTTGAACACTGAAGCTTTCTTT.

The chain joins TRBV5-6 to TRBJ2-2, with 9 bases that match TRBD1. The trim removed 3 bases at V and 5 bases at J, leaving 5 bases unmatched. The germline CDR1 and CDR2 sequences are SGHDT and YYEEEE. CDR3 size: 15 residues. CDR3 nucleotide sequence: TGTGCCAGCAGCTCGAGGACAGGGGTGACCGGGGAGCTGTTTTTT. As protein: CASSSRTGVTGELFF.

The chain combines TRBV28 with TRBJ1-4; TRBD1 matches at 9 bases. CDR1 is MDHEN and CDR2 is SYDVKM in the germline V gene. Trimming cost V 4 bases and J 8 bases; bases outside gene matches: 8. The CDR3 loop spans 15 amino acids. The CDR3: CASSSTGTGNEKLFF. CDR3 DNA sequence: TGTGCCAGCAGTTCAACCGGGACAGGGAACGAAAAACTGTTTTTT.

This clone was seen a handful of times. CDR3 sequence: CAISDSWNTEAFF. For the CDR3, the DNA is TGTGCCATCAGTGACTCCTGGAACACTGAAGCTTTCTTT. The chain combines TRBV10-3 with TRBJ1-1; D is undetermined. Trimming stripped 3 bases from V and 1 base from J, with 6 bases between. From germline, CDR1 is ENHRY and CDR2 SYGVKD. The CDR3 sequence is 13 residues long.

The count of this clone is one. The chain links TRBV6-5 to TRBJ1-2; D perhaps matches TRBD1 (5 bases). Deletions cut 8 bases from V and 2 bases from J, with 9 bases between. The CDR3 length is 12 residues. Germline CDR1 reads MNHEY; CDR2 reads SVGAGI. The CDR3 region is CASGRQNYGYTF. CDR3 in DNA: TGTGCCAGCGGACGACAGAACTATGGCTACACCTTC.

The V gene is TRBV18, the J gene TRBJ2-3; tentative D call: TRBD2 (7 bases). CDR3 size: 17 residues. Trimming pared 2 bases from V and 3 bases from J, leaving 18 bases between. Per the germline V gene, CDR1 is KGHSH and CDR2 is LQKENI. The CDR3: CASSPFRGGAGTDTQYF. CDR3 nucleotide sequence: TGTGCCAGCTCACCATTCCGTGGGGGGGCCGGGACAGATACGCAGTATTTT.

This chain uses TRBV6-5 with TRBJ2-7; 9 bases align to TRBD1. Germline V CDR1 and CDR2: MNHEY, SVGAGI. The junction had 5 bases not matched to a gene; V was cut back by 6 bases and J by 2 bases. The CDR3 runs to 14 residues. The CDR3 is CASSTWDRAYEQYF. DNA for the CDR3: TGTGCCAGCAGCACCTGGGACAGGGCCTACGAGCAGTACTTC.

CDR3 bases: TGCAGCGCCTTGGGGGGGGAGAGATTCTATGGCTACACCTTC. Protein product: CSALGGERFYGYTF. This chain joins TRBV29-1 and TRBJ1-2, with D tentatively TRBD1 (5 bases). Trimming removed 7 bases at V and 4 bases at J, with 19 bases between. Germline CDR1 SQVTM, CDR2 ANQGSEA. There are 14 residues in the CDR3.

The CDR3 DNA follows: TGCGCCAGCAGTCAATCCGGGTTTCGAGAGACCCAGTACTTC. Protein product: CASSQSGFRETQYF. The V and J genes are TRBV23-1 and TRBJ2-5; D is uncertain. TRBV23-1 has ORF status, its function being uncertain. The CDR3 has 14 residues. Trimming took 0 bases from V and 4 from J, leaving 9 bases between them.

The rearrangement uses TRBV5-1 and TRBJ2-1; 7 bases align to TRBD1. Trimming at V came to 4 bases and at J to 6 bases, leaving 4 bases not matched to a gene. The CDR3 runs 13 residues. Looked up from germline, CDR1 is SGHRS and CDR2 is YFSETQ. CDR3 nucleotide sequence: TGCGCCAGCAGCGACAGGGAGATCAATGAGCAGTTCTTC. It encodes CASSDREINEQFF.

V is TRBV29-1 and J is TRBJ1-2; D gene ambiguous. CDR3 length equals 10 residues. V lost 8 bases and J lost 6, with 10 bases in between. Germline loops: CDR1 SQVTM, CDR2 ANQGSEA. In nucleotides, the CDR3 is TGCAGCTCCCTACTCGATGGCTACACCTTC. Amino acids: CSSLLDGYTF.

The chain carries TRBV5-1 and TRBJ1-1; the D gene is possibly TRBD1 (5 bases). Per germline, CDR1 SGHRS and CDR2 YFSETQ. This CDR3 region has 14 residues. V was cut by 3 bases and J by 3 bases, with 12 bases left in between. This CDR3 reads CASSSEQDHTEAFF. DNA for the CDR3: TGCGCCAGCAGCTCAGAACAGGATCACACTGAAGCTTTCTTT.

The chain carries TRBV6-4 and TRBJ2-1, with 13 bases lining up with TRBD2. Looked up from germline, CDR1 is MRHNA and CDR2 is SNTAGT. The CDR3 runs to 16 residues. Losses at the gene ends were 4 bases for V and 0 bases for J; bases not matched to a gene: 0. In DNA, the CDR3 is TGTGCCAGCAGTGGACTAGCGGGGGGCTCCTACAATGAGCAGTTCTTC. Its translation is CASSGLAGGSYNEQFF.

J is TRBJ1-2 and V is TRBV11-2; D is ambiguous. The V gene's germline CDR1 is SGHAT and CDR2 FQNNGV. The V gene lost 1 base and the J gene lost 2 bases, with 11 bases spanning the gap. The CDR3 is 15 amino acids. The CDR3 sequence: CASSLAGNVNYGYTF. DNA for the CDR3: TGTGCCAGCAGCTTAGCGGGGAATGTGAACTATGGCTACACCTTC.

This chain joins TRBV19 and TRBJ1-4; D not certain. V was clipped by 5 bases and J by 8 bases, with 12 bases between them. The germline V gene has CDR1 LNHDA and CDR2 SQIVND (reference sequence). The CDR3 consists of 13 residues. CDR3 DNA sequence: TGTGCCAGTAGTTACACTCGGCGGGAAAAACTGTTTTTT. Amino acids: CASSYTRREKLFF.

The V call is TRBV6-1, the J call TRBJ2-7; a weak D match, TRBD2 (6 bases). In germline, CDR1 is MNHNS, CDR2 SASEGT. Trimming shortened V by 2 bases and J by 6 bases, and 17 bases separated the two germline ends. CDR3 length: 15 amino acids. The CDR3 sequence: CASSELAQGSVEQYF. The CDR3 DNA sequence: TGTGCCAGCAGTGAACTAGCGCAGGGTTCCGTCGAGCAGTACTTC.

The chain couples TRBV7-2 to TRBJ2-3, with 7 bases that match TRBD2. Germline V gene lookup returns CDR1 SGHTA and CDR2 FQGNSA. This CDR3 spans 14 amino acids. V shed 4 bases, J shed 6 bases, and the junction held 7 bases outside the gene matches. The CDR3 DNA is TGTGCCAGCAGCTCGGGAGGCGGCCGGGATACGCAGTATTTT. Translated, it gives CASSSGGGRDTQYF.

CDR3 coding DNA: TGTGCCAGCAGGGGGGGGACAGGGTATCAGCCCCAGCATTTT. This translates into CASRGGTGYQPQHF. The chain uses TRBV6-1 and TRBJ1-5; 9 positions match TRBD1. V dropped 6 bases and J dropped 5; count of bases not matched to a gene: 5. CDR1 and CDR2 from the germline V gene are MNHNS and SASEGT. The CDR3 covers 14 residues.

This clone was counted a single time. This CDR3 is also generated by other DNA sequences in the sample. CDR3 sequence reads: CASSSGLAGDTQYF. The CDR3 DNA follows: TGTGCCAGCAGCTCCGGACTAGCAGGAGATACGCAGTATTTT. The rearrangement links TRBV7-3 to TRBJ2-3, with 8 bases aligning to TRBD2. The CDR3 consists of 14 residues. V trimming: 4 bases; J trimming: 5 bases; junction bases outside the gene matches: 5. The germline V gene has CDR1 SGHTA and CDR2 FQGTGA.

The chain is built from TRBV7-2 and TRBJ1-1; D is unresolved. CDR1 SGHTA and CDR2 FQGNSA come from the germline V gene. The V end lost 7 bases, the J end lost 1 base, and 13 bases lay between the germline ends. This CDR3 region has 14 residues. The CDR3 protein is CASNPGRANTEAFF. The CDR3 DNA is TGTGCCAGCAACCCTGGGAGGGCGAACACTGAAGCTTTCTTT.

The chain joins TRBV6-5 to TRBJ1-1; 8 bases are a match to TRBD1. Unmatched junction bases numbered 4, after V lost 6 bases and J lost 1 base. CDR3 length: 14 amino acids. The germline CDR1 and CDR2 sequences are MNHEY and SVGAGI. The chain's CDR3 is CASRKDRGNTEAFF. Written as DNA, the CDR3 is TGTGCCAGCAGGAAAGACAGGGGGAACACTGAAGCTTTCTTT.